This entry lists 21 T cell receptor beta chains sequenced from one sample in a study of cytomegalovirus exposure and HLA in healthy donors. Amplification used 60 Vbeta primers and 13 Jbeta primers. Repertoires were generated with immunoSEQ multiplex PCR, while TCRdb's copy carries only in-frame clones and drops some. The table includes roughly 110,000 clones, roughly four fifths detected once. The sample consisted of PBMCs. Receptor source: a man between 50 and 59 years old in good health and CMV-seronegative.

The chain joins TRBV19 to TRBJ1-1; D uncertain. The length of the CDR3 is 13 residues. CDR1 and CDR2 (germline): LNHDA, SQIVND (reference sequence). Between the trimmed V and J ends, which lost 0 bases and 2 bases, there was a span of 4 bases. The CDR3 DNA sequence: TGTGCCAGTAGTATAGATCGTAACACTGAAGCTTTCTTT. The encoded protein is CASSIDRNTEAFF. The entire variable domain, with the rest obtained from reference TRBV19 and TRBJ1-1, is as follows: DGGITQSPKYLFRKEGQNVTLSCEQNLNHDAMYWYRQDPGQGLRLIYYSQIVNDFQKGDIAEGYSVSREKKESFPLTVTSAQKNPTAFYLCASSIDRNTEAFFGQGTRLTVV.

The chain links TRBV27 to TRBJ1-1; TRBD1 aligns across 11 bases. The germline CDR1 and CDR2 sequences are MNHEY and SMNVEV (reference sequence). The J segment lost 4 bases and the V segment lost 8 bases, leaving 9 bases of the junction unmatched. The CDR3 sequence is 15 residues long. Here the CDR3 DNA reads TGTGCCAGCGGGTCCCGGGACAGGGGGATCACTGAAGCTTTCTTT. Translation: CASGSRDRGITEAFF.

This clone was recorded only once. The rearrangement joins TRBV5-1 to TRBJ1-1; 8 bases map to TRBD1. The V segment lost 0 bases and the J segment 1 base; nucleotides outside the gene matches: 8. Germline V gives CDR1 SGHRS, CDR2 YFSETQ. CDR3 size: 17 residues. CDR3 sequence reads: CASSLAIGQGGNTEAFF. In DNA, the CDR3 is TGCGCCAGCAGCTTGGCAATAGGACAGGGAGGGAACACTGAAGCTTTCTTT.

This chain uses TRBV19 with TRBJ2-7; 7 nucleotides match TRBD1. This CDR3 region has 14 residues. The germline gives CDR1 LNHDA, CDR2 SQIVND (reference sequence). V was clipped by 3 bases and J by 2 bases; unmatched bases: 4. The CDR3 region has the DNA TGTGCCAGTAGTATCCGGGACAGACCCTACGAGCAGTACTTC. This gives the protein CASSIRDRPYEQYF. The whole variable domain, filled in from reference TRBV19 and TRBJ2-7, reads DGGITQSPKYLFRKEGQNVTLSCEQNLNHDAMYWYRQDPGQGLRLIYYSQIVNDFQKGDIAEGYSVSREKKESFPLTVTSAQKNPTAFYLCASSIRDRPYEQYFGPGTRLTVT.

This clone appeared once. The J gene is TRBJ2-6, the V gene TRBV6-1; D remains ambiguous. Per germline, CDR1 MNHNS and CDR2 SASEGT. Trimming removed 7 bases from V and 4 bases from J, with 11 bases in between. This CDR3 contains 14 residues. The CDR3 here is CASISSYGANVLTF. In DNA form, the CDR3 reads TGTGCCAGCATTTCGTCCTACGGGGCCAACGTCCTGACTTTC.

This chain connects TRBV4-1 to TRBJ1-2; no clear D gene. The CDR3 is made up of 14 amino acids. Germline values: CDR1 MGHRA, CDR2 YSYEKL. Trimming took off 3 bases at V and 0 bases at J, with 8 bases between the two ends. The CDR3 sequence is CASSQAVTNYGYTF. DNA for the CDR3: TGCGCCAGCAGCCAGGCAGTCACTAACTATGGCTACACCTTC.

This chain connects TRBV6-1 to TRBJ2-7, with D possibly being TRBD1 (6 bases). Germline V gene lookup returns CDR1 MNHNS and CDR2 SASEGT. Trimming cost V 1 base and J 6 bases, with 13 bases left between them. The CDR3 loop spans 14 amino acids. The CDR3 DNA is TGTGCCAGCAGTGAAGGGACAGAACGCTCCGAGCAGTACGTC. Its protein is CASSEGTERSEQYV.

The V and J genes are TRBV6-4 and TRBJ1-1, with 10 bases lining up with TRBD1. This CDR3 has 14 residues. Unmatched junction bases numbered 5, after V lost 5 bases and J lost 5 bases. The germline CDR1 and CDR2 sequences are MRHNA and SNTAGT. CDR3 protein: CASSPGQGVTEAFF. The CDR3 coding sequence is TGTGCCAGCAGTCCAGGACAGGGGGTAACTGAAGCTTTCTTT.

V and J are TRBV28 and TRBJ2-6; D is perhaps TRBD2 (6 bases). The CDR3 spans 16 residues. V shed 3 bases and J shed 2 bases, with 11 bases lying between them. The V gene's germline CDR1 is MDHEN and CDR2 SYDVKM. The DNA for the CDR3 is TGTGCCAGCAGTTTTGCGGGGTTGGCTGGGGCCAACGTCCTGACTTTC. It yields the protein CASSFAGLAGANVLTF.

The chain recombines TRBV5-8 with TRBJ2-7; D is possibly TRBD2 (6 bases). This CDR3 comprises 13 residues. CDR1 and CDR2 from the germline V gene are SGHTS and YDEGEE. The germline V and J ends were trimmed by 2 bases and 3 bases, with 9 bases remaining between them. CDR3 in amino acids: CASSFGGSYEQYV. The CDR3 DNA reads as TGTGCCAGCAGCTTTGGAGGGAGCTACGAGCAGTACGTC.

V is TRBV6-5 and J is TRBJ1-4, with D tentatively TRBD1 (6 bases). The CDR3 runs 15 residues. Germline CDR1 is MNHEY and CDR2 is SVGAGI. V dropped 5 bases and J dropped 8 bases, with 18 bases sitting between them. In DNA, the CDR3 is TGTGCCAGCAGTCTCAGAGGGGGGGTGAGGGAAAAACTGTTTTTT. Its protein is CASSLRGGVREKLFF.

The chain links TRBV5-1 to TRBJ2-1; 14 positions agree with TRBD2. The CDR3 is 17 amino acids. Trimming cost V 4 bases and J 8 bases; bases outside gene matches: 11. Germline values: CDR1 SGHRS, CDR2 YFSETQ. CDR3 sequence: CASSQGIGTSGGHEQFF. The CDR3 DNA sequence: TGCGCCAGCAGCCAGGGCATAGGGACTAGCGGGGGTCATGAGCAGTTCTTC.

The V and J genes are TRBV5-8 and TRBJ2-3; TRBD2 matches at 9 bases. Germline trimming cut 0 bases from V and 1 base from J; bases unmatched to any gene: 3. The CDR3 contains 16 residues. Germline lookup yields CDR1 SGHTS and CDR2 YDEGEE. For the CDR3, the DNA is TGTGCCAGCAGCTTGGAGTCTAGCGGGGGCACAGATACGCAGTATTTT. As protein: CASSLESSGGTDTQYF.

In its sample, this clone was seen a few times. The chain is built from TRBV9 and TRBJ2-7; 8 positions agree with TRBD2. Germline V gene lookup returns CDR1 SGDLS and CDR2 YYNGEE. CDR3 length: 15 amino acids. Trimming took 0 bases from V and 1 from J; bases not matched to a gene: 3. The CDR3 loop is CASSVDGGASYEQYF. The CDR3 bases are TGTGCCAGCAGCGTAGACGGGGGGGCGTCCTACGAGCAGTACTTC. The full variable domain, completed using reference TRBV9 and TRBJ2-7, is DSGVTQTPKHLITATGQRVTLRCSPRSGDLSVYWYQQSLDQGLQFLIQYYNGEERAKGNILERFSAQQFPDLHSELNLSSLELGDSALYFCASSVDGGASYEQYFGPGTRLTVT.

The chain employs TRBV7-9 and TRBJ1-1; the D gene is possibly TRBD1 (5 bases). The CDR3 loop spans 13 amino acids. V shed 8 bases and J shed 0 bases, with 10 bases lying between them. CDR1 and CDR2 from the germline V gene are SEHNR and FQNEAQ (reference sequence). The DNA of the CDR3 is TGTGCCAGCGAGGACACCATGAACACTGAAGCTTTCTTT. Protein sequence: CASEDTMNTEAFF.

This chain joins TRBV15 and TRBJ1-4; D gene uncertain. V was pared by 0 bases and J by 4 bases, with 9 bases between. Per germline, CDR1 LNHNV and CDR2 YYDKDF (reference sequence). CDR3 size: 15 residues. The CDR3 here is CATSRDLGDNEKLFF. The CDR3 DNA is TGTGCCACCAGCAGAGACCTAGGAGATAATGAAAAACTGTTTTTT.

This sequence joins TRBV7-2 and TRBJ2-1; D gene uncertain. Germline V lookup: CDR1 SGHTA, CDR2 FQGNSA. Trimming pared 5 bases from V and 8 bases from J, leaving 10 bases between. The CDR3 sequence is 12 residues long. CDR3 nucleotides: TGTGCCAGCAGCCCCTGGGCAGATGAGCAGTTCTTC. This encodes CASSPWADEQFF.

The rearrangement links TRBV5-1 to TRBJ2-3; D may be TRBD2 (5 bases). V was shortened by 0 bases and J by 2 bases, with 10 bases between the two germline ends. CDR3 length: 15 amino acids. Per germline, CDR1 SGHRS and CDR2 YFSETQ. This CDR3 reads CASSLEAGHTDTQYF. In nucleotides, the CDR3 is TGCGCCAGCAGCTTGGAGGCGGGCCACACAGATACGCAGTATTTT.

CDR3 nucleotide sequence: TGTGCCAGCAGCCAAGATGTGGGGGGGCAGCCCGGGGGGTATGGCTACACCTTC. Translation gives CASSQDVGGQPGGYGYTF. The chain has TRBV4-2 and TRBJ1-2, with D maybe TRBD1 (6 bases). The V end lost 0 bases, the J end lost 5 bases, and 22 bases lay between the germline ends. The CDR3 covers 18 residues. The germline V gene has CDR1 LGHNA and CDR2 YNFKEQ.

The chain links TRBV5-4 to TRBJ2-5, with 9 positions matching TRBD1. The CDR3 sequence is 13 residues long. The germline V gene has CDR1 SGHNT and CDR2 YYREEE (reference sequence). With 9 bases clipped from V and 4 bases from J, the junction kept 7 bases outside the gene matches. Here the CDR3 reads CATGGTGIETQYF. CDR3 in DNA: TGTGCCACCGGGGGGACAGGGATAGAGACCCAGTACTTC.

The chain uses TRBV6-6 and TRBJ1-1; D ambiguous. V gave up 7 bases and J gave up 8 bases, with 17 bases separating them. The CDR3 is 13 residues long. Germline loops: CDR1 MNHNY, CDR2 SVGAGI (reference sequence). CDR3 residues: CASTYGADQEAFF. Here the CDR3 DNA reads TGTGCCAGCACCTACGGAGCGGACCAGGAAGCTTTCTTT.